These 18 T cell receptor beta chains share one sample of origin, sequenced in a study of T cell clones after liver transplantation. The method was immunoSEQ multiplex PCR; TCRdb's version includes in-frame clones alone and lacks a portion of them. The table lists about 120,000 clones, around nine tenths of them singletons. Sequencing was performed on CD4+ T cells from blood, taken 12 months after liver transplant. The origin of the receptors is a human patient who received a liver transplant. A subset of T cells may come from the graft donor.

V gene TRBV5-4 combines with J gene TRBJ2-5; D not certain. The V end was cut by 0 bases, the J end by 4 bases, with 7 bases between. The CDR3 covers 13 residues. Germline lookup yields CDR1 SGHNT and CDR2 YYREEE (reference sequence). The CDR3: CASSLDEAETQYF. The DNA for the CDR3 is TGTGCCAGCAGCTTGGATGAGGCAGAGACCCAGTACTTC.

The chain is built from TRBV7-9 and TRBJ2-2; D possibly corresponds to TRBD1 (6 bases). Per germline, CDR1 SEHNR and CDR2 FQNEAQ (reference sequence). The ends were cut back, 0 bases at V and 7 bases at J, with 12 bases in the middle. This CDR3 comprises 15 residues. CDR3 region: CASSLAQGFGGELFF. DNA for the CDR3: TGTGCCAGCAGCTTAGCACAGGGCTTCGGCGGGGAGCTGTTTTTT.

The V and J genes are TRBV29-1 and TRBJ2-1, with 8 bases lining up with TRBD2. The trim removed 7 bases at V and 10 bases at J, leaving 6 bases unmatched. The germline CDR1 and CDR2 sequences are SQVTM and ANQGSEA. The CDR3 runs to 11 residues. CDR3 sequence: CSAGLAQEQFF. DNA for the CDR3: TGCAGCGCCGGACTAGCCCAAGAGCAGTTCTTC.

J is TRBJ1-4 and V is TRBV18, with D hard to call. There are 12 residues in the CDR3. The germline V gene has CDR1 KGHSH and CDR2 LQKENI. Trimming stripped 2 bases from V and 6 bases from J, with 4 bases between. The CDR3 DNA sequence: TGTGCCAGCTCACCAGCGGATGAAAAACTGTTTTTT. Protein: CASSPADEKLFF.

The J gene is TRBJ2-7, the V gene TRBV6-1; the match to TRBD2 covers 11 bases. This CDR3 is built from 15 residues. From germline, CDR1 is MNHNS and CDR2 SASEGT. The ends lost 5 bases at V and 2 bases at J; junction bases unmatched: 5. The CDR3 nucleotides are TGTGCCAGCAGTCAAACTAGCGGGAGACCCTACGAGCAGTACTTC. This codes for CASSQTSGRPYEQYF.

The chain's CDR3 is CASSWDSRTDTQYF. CDR3 sequence (DNA): TGTGCCAGCAGCTGGGACAGCCGCACAGATACGCAGTATTTT. The chain couples TRBV5-5 to TRBJ2-3; 7 bases match TRBD1. V was pared by 3 bases and J by 1 base, with 2 bases of the junction left unmatched. Germline V gene sequence: CDR1 SGHKS, CDR2 YYEKEE (reference sequence). The CDR3 extends over 14 amino acids.

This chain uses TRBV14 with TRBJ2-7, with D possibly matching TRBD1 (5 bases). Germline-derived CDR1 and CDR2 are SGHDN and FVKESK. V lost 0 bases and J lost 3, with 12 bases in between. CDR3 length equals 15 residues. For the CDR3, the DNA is TGTGCCAGCAGCCAAGATCGACAGTTAATCTACGAGCAGTACTTC. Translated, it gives CASSQDRQLIYEQYF. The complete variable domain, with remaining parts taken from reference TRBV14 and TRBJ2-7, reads EAGVTQFPSHSVIEKGQTVTLRCDPISGHDNLYWYRRVMGKEIKFLLHFVKESKQDESGMPNNRFLAERTGGTYSTLKVQPAELEDSGVYFCASSQDRQLIYEQYFGPGTRLTVT.

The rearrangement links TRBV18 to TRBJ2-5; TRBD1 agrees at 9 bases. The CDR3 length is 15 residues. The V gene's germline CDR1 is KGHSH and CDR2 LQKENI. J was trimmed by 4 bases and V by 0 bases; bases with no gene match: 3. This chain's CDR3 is CASSPPGQGLETQYF. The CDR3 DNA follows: TGTGCCAGCTCACCACCGGGACAGGGCTTAGAGACCCAGTACTTC. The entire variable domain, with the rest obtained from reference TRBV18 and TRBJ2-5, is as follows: NAGVMQNPRHLVRRRGQEARLRCSPMKGHSHVYWYRQLPEEGLKFMVYLQKENIIDESGMPKERFSAEFPKEGPSILRIQQVVRGDSAAYFCASSPPGQGLETQYFGPGTRLLVL.

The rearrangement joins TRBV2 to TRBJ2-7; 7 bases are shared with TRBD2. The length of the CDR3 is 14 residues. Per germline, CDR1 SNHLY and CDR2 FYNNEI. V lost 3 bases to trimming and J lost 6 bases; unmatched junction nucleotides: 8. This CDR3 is CASSDVISGGEQYF. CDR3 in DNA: TGTGCCAGCAGTGATGTTATTTCGGGGGGCGAGCAGTACTTC. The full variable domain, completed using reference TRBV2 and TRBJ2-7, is EPEVTQTPSHQVTQMGQEVILRCVPISNHLYFYWYRQILGQKVEFLVSFYNNEISEKSEIFDDQFSVERPDGSNFTLKIRSTKLEDSAMYFCASSDVISGGEQYFGPGTRLTVT.

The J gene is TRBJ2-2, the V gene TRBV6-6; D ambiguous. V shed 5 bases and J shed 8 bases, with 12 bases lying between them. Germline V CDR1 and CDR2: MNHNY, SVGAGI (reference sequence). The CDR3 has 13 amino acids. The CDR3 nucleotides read TGTGCCAGCAGTCTCAAAGTTGCTGGGGAGCTGTTTTTT. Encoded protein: CASSLKVAGELFF.

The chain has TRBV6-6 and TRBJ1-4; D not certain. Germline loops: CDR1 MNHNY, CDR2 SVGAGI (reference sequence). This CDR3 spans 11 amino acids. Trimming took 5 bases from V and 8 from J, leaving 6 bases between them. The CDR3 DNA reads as TGTGCCAGCAGTCAGCAGGAAAAACTGTTTTTT. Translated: CASSQQEKLFF.

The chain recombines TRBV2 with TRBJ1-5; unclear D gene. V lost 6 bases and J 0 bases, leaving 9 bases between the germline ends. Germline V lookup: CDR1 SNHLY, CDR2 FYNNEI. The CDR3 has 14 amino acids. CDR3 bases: TGTGCCAGCAGCGGCAGTACTAGCAATCAGCCCCAGCATTTT. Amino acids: CASSGSTSNQPQHF.

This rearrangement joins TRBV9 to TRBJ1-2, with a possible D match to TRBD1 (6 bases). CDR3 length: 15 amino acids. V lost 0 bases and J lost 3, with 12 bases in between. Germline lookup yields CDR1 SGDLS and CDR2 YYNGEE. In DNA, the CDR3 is TGTGCCAGCAGCGTAGAAGCGCGGACAGACTATGGCTACACCTTC. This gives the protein CASSVEARTDYGYTF.

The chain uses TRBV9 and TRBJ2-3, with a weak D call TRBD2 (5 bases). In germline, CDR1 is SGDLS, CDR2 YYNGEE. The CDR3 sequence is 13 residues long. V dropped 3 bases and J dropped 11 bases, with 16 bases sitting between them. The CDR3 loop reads CASSGTGDREQYF. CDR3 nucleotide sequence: TGTGCCAGCAGCGGGACCGGGGATCGGGAGCAGTATTTT.

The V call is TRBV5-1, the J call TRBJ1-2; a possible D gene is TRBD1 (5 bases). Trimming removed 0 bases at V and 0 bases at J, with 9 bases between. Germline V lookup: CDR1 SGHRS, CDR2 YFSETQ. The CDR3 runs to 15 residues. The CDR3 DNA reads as TGCGCCAGCAGCTTGGCCGGGGGAGCTAACTATGGCTACACCTTC. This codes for CASSLAGGANYGYTF.

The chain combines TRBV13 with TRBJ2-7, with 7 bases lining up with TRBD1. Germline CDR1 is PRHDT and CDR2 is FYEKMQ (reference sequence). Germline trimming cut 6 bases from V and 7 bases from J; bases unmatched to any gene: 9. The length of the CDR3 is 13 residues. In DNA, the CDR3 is TGTGCCAGCAGGGGACAGTCCCTGGGGGAGCAGTACTTC. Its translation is CASRGQSLGEQYF.

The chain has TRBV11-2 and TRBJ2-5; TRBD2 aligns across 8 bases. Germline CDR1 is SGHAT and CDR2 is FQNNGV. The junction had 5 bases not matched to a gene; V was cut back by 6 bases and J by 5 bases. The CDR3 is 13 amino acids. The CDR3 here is CASRLLAEETQYF. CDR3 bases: TGTGCCAGCAGGTTACTAGCGGAGGAGACCCAGTACTTC. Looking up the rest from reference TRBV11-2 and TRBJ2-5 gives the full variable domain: EAGVAQSPRYKIIEKRQSVAFWCNPISGHATLYWYQQILGQGPKLLIQFQNNGVVDDSQLPKDRFSAERLKGVDSTLKIQPAKLEDSAVYLCASRLLAEETQYFGPGTRLLVL.

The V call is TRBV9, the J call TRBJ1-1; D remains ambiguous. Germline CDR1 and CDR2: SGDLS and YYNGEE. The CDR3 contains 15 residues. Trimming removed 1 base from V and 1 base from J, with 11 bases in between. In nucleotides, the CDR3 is TGTGCCAGCAGCGTAACCGCGGTTCAGAACACTGAAGCTTTCTTT. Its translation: CASSVTAVQNTEAFF.